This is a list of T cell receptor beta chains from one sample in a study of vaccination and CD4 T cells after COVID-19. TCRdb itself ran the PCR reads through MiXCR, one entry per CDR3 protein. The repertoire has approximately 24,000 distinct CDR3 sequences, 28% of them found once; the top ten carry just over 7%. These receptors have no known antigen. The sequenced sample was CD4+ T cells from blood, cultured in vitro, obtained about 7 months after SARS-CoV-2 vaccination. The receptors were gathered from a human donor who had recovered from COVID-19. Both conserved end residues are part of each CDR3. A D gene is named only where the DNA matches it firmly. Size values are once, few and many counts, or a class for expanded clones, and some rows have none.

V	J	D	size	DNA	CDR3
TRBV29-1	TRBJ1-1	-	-	TGCAGCGCTACAACGACGGGTATGGCTGAAGCTTTCTTT	CSATTTGMAEAFF
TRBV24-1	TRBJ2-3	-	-	TGTGCCACCAGTGAAGGGCCGTACACAGATACGCAGTATTTT	CATSEGPYTDTQYF
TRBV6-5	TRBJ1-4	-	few	TGTGCCAGCAGTTTGGGGGGCGAGGAAAAACTGTTTTTT	CASSLGGEEKLFF
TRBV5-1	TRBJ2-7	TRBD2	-	TGCGCCAGCAGCCCCGGACTAGCGGGAGCTCTCGAGCAGTACTTC	CASSPGLAGALEQYF
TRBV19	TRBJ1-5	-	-	TGTGCCAGTAGAGGACTAGACGGGGATCAGCCCCAGCATTTT	CASRGLDGDQPQHF
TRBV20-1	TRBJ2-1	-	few	TGCAGTGCTAGAGATCTAGGGGAAGGTGAACTGTTCTTC	CSARDLGEGELFF
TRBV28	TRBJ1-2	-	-	TGTGCCAGCAGTTATGAGAATAACTATGGCTACACCTTC	CASSYENNYGYTF
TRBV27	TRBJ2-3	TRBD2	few	TGTGCCAGCAGGTATATAGCGGGAGTGGGCCCAGATACGCAGTATTTT	CASRYIAGVGPDTQYF
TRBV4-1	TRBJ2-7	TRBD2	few	TGCGCCAGCAGCCGACTAGCGGGTGAGACCTACGAGCAGTACTTC	CASSRLAGETYEQYF
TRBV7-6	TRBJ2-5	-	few	TGTGCCAGCGGAGGCTCAGGCCAAGAGACCCAGTACTTC	CASGGSGQETQYF
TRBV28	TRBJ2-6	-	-	TGTGCCAGCAGTGCCTCCGGGAATGCGGGGGCCAACGTCCTGACTTTC	CASSASGNAGANVLTF
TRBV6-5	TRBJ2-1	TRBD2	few	TGTGCCAGCAGTTACAGGGGACTAGCGCAGTACAATGAGCAGTTCTTC	CASSYRGLAQYNEQFF
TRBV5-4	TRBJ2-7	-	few	TGTGCCAGCAGCTTGGATGGCGGATGGGGCGAGCAGTACTTC	CASSLDGGWGEQYF
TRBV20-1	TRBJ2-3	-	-	TGCAGTGCTAGTGCCTTATTGGATACGCAGTATTTT	CSASALLDTQYF
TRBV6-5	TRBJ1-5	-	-	TGTGCCAGCAGTTACTCCTTGGGGGGTCAGCCCCAGCATTTT	CASSYSLGGQPQHF
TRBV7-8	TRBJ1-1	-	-	TGTGCCAGCAGCTTAGACGCCACAGATAAGGCAGCTTTCTTT	CASSLDATDKAAFF
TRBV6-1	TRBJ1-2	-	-	TGTGCCAGCAGTAACCCCCCCCCGGGAAACTATGGCTACACCTTC	CASSNPPPGNYGYTF
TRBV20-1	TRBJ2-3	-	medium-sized	TGCAGTGCTAGAGATCTGGGACGCCGCACAGATACGCAGTATTTT	CSARDLGRRTDTQYF
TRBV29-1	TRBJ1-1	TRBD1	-	TGCAGCGTTAGAAGGACAGGGCGGGGAGACACTGAAGCTTTCTTT	CSVRRTGRGDTEAFF
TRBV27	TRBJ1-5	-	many	TGTGCCAGCAGCCGCGGACAGAATCAGCCCCAGCATTTT	CASSRGQNQPQHF
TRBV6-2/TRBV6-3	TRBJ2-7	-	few	TGTGCCAGCAGTTATCCGGGACTCACAACCGTATACGAGCAGTACTTC	CASSYPGLTTVYEQYF
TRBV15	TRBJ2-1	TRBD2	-	TGTGCCACCAGCAGAGACCCGGGGGGTGAGCAGTTCTTC	CATSRDPGGEQFF
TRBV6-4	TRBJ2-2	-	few	TGTGCCAGCAGTGAGACTAGCACCGGGGAGCTGTTTTTT	CASSETSTGELFF
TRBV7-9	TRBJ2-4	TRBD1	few	TGTGCCAGCAGCCCCACAGGGGGCTCCAAAAACATTCAGTACTTC	CASSPTGGSKNIQYF
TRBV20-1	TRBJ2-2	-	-	TGCAGTGCTAGAGATCTGGAGGCCGGGGAGCTGTTTTTT	CSARDLEAGELFF
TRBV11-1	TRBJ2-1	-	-	TGTGCCAGCAGCTTAGGGACTACCTACAATGAGCAGTTCTTC	CASSLGTTYNEQFF
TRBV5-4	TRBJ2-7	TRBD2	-	TGTGCCAGCAGCCTTGGAGCTAGCGGGGGCTCCCGGGTCCACGAGCAGTACTTC	CASSLGASGGSRVHEQYF
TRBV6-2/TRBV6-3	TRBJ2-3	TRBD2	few	TGTGCCAGCAGTGTCCACACTAGCGGGATAGATACGCAGTATTTT	CASSVHTSGIDTQYF
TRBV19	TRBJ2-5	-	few	TGTGCCAGTAGTAACCCGGGACTCCTCCAAGAGACCCAGTACTTC	CASSNPGLLQETQYF
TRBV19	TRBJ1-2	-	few	TGTGCCAGTAACCCCAGGAGTGGTGGCTACACCTTC	CASNPRSGGYTF
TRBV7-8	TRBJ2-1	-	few	TGTGCCAGCAGCGTCGGGCGAGCGACGACTTCCCACAATGAGCAGTTCTTC	CASSVGRATTSHNEQFF
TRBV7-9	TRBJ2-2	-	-	TGTGCCAGCAGTCAAGACCTAGACACCGGGGAGCTGTTTTTT	CASSQDLDTGELFF
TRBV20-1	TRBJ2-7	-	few	TGCAGTGCTAGCCGAGGGAGTATCTCCTACGAGCAGTACTTC	CSASRGSISYEQYF
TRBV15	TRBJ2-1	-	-	TGTGCCACCAGCACTAATAGCCAAGCCTACAATGAGCAGTTCTTC	CATSTNSQAYNEQFF
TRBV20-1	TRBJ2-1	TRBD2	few	TGCAGTGCTAGTGGGCTAGCGGGAGTTAGCTCCTACAATGAGCAGTTCTTC	CSASGLAGVSSYNEQFF
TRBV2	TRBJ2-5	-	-	TGTGCCACCAAGCTCGGCGAGACCCAGTACTTC	CATKLGETQYF
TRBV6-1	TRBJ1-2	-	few	TGTGCCAGCAGTCCCCCAGGGGTACCCTCGATGGGCTACACCTTC	CASSPPGVPSMGYTF
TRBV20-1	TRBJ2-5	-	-	TGCAGTGCTTCCTTTGTGGAGACCCAGTACTTC	CSASFVETQYF
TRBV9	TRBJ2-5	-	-	TGTGCCAGCAGCGCACACTCGAGAGGAGGGGAGACCCAGTACTTC	CASSAHSRGGETQYF
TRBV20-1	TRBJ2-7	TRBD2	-	TGCAGTGCTAGTTCTACCGGGACTAGCGGGACCTACGAGCAGTACTTC	CSASSTGTSGTYEQYF
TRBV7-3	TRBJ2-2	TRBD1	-	TGTGCCAGCAGCAATCGGCAGGGGGCGAAAACCGGGGAGCTGTTTTTT	CASSNRQGAKTGELFF
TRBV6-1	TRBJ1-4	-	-	TGTGCCAGCAGATCTCCGACAGCTAATGACGGGAAACTGTTTTTT	CASRSPTANDGKLFF
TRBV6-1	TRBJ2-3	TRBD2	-	TGTGCCAGCAGCGTAGCGGGAGTAACAGATACGCAGTATTTT	CASSVAGVTDTQYF
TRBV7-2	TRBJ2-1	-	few	TGTGCCACCTCGCGGGGCCACGGCAATGAGCAGTTCTTC	CATSRGHGNEQFF